The 5 T cell receptor beta chains in this list originate from one sample, sequenced in a study of cytomegalovirus exposure and HLA in healthy donors. Some clones are missing from TCRdb's copy, which holds only in-frame ones; the method was immunoSEQ multiplex PCR. The sample lists around 100,000 clones; about 95% were seen once. Sequences were obtained from PBMCs. These receptors came from a woman younger than 35 in good health and CMV-seronegative.

J is TRBJ1-4 and V is TRBV18, with D unresolved. CDR1 KGHSH and CDR2 LQKENI come from the germline V gene. V lost 2 bases and J lost 3, with 13 bases in between. This CDR3 is 16 amino acids long. CDR3 coding DNA: TGTGCCAGCTCACCAAACAGCCTTTCGTCTAATGAAAAACTGTTTTTT. Protein: CASSPNSLSSNEKLFF.

The count of this clone is one. J is TRBJ2-5 and V is TRBV7-9; 8 bases map to TRBD1. The CDR3 covers 11 residues. The germline gives CDR1 SEHNR, CDR2 FQNEAQ (reference sequence). Germline trimming cut 11 bases from V and 4 bases from J; bases unmatched to any gene: 3. CDR3 DNA sequence: TGTGCCGCCCAGGGGGCAGAGACCCAGTACTTC. Residues: CAAQGAETQYF.

The chain is built from TRBV7-2 and TRBJ1-5; TRBD1 matches at 9 bases. With 5 bases clipped from V and 2 bases from J, the junction kept 4 bases outside the gene matches. This CDR3 has 15 amino acids. Germline CDR1 reads SGHTA; CDR2 reads FQGNSA. CDR3 in amino acids: CASSRDRVGNQPQHF. CDR3 in DNA: TGTGCCAGCAGCCGGGACAGGGTAGGCAATCAGCCCCAGCATTTT.

In nucleotides, the CDR3 is TGTGCCAGCAGCTTGGCCACAGGGGGCCCCTATGGCTACACCTTC. Protein: CASSLATGGPYGYTF. The rearrangement joins TRBV5-4 to TRBJ1-2; 9 bases match TRBD1. CDR3 length equals 15 residues. Per germline, CDR1 SGHNT and CDR2 YYREEE (reference sequence). V shed 0 bases and J 4 bases; nucleotides not matched to a gene: 4.

The rearrangement links TRBV4-3 to TRBJ2-1, with D uncertain. The V gene's germline CDR1 is LGHNA and CDR2 YSLEER. V lost 0 bases to trimming and J lost 9 bases, with 12 bases between them. This CDR3 region has 14 residues. The CDR3 bases are TGCGCCAGCAGCCAAGATTTATCCCTCGGTGAGCAGTTCTTC. The encoded protein is CASSQDLSLGEQFF.